This T cell receptor (beta chain) comes out of a study of cytomegalovirus exposure and HLA in healthy donors. Study-wide findings and caveats: Testing in vitro showed a few CMV-associated chains specific for CMV antigens.

Points on this clone: Its specificity is not known.

Measured with immunoSEQ multiplex PCR; TCRdb has only the in-frame clones, and not every one. The sample shows approximately 270,000 clones, nearly 90% of them seen only once. This CDR3 comprises 15 residues. In germline, CDR1 is SGHAT, CDR2 FQNNGV. Trimming took 0 bases from V and 8 from J; bases not matched to a gene: 10. The V call is TRBV11-2, the J call TRBJ2-7; 7 nucleotides agree with TRBD1. This clonotype originated in a woman under 30 in good health and CMV-seronegative. The sample taken for sequencing was PBMCs. Written as DNA, the CDR3 is TGTGCCAGCAGCTTAGACGTGGGCAGGGGGATACAGCAGTACGTC. Its protein product is CASSLDVGRGIQQYV.